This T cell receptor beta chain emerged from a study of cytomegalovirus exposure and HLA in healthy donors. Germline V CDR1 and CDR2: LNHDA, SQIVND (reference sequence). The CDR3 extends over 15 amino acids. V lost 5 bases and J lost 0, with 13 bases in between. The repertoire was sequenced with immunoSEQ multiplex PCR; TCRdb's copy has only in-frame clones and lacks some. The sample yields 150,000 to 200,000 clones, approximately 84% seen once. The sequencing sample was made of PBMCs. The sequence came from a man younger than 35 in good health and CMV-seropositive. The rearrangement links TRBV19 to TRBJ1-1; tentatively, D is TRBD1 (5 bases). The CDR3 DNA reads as TGTGCCAGTAGTTGGGGGGACCTGATGAACACTGAAGCTTTCTTT. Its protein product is CASSWGDLMNTEAFF.